The next 7 T cell receptor beta chains were all read from a single sample in a study of cytomegalovirus exposure and HLA in healthy donors listed by TCRdb under 2017. The library relied on the immunoSEQ multiplex PCR assay. For the multiplex PCR, a mixture combining 60 forward primers for TCR Vbeta segments and 13 reverse primers for TCR Jbeta segments was used. As stored in TCRdb, this immuneACCESS dataset retains in-frame rearrangements with V and J assigned. A fraction of the clones does not appear; measured against another copy, unresolved V genes explain less than half of the discrepancy, and the remainder lacks a known reason. The sample profile shows approximately 86,000 clones; 85% of them were found once. The top ten clonotypes cover 6.5% to 9% of the sample. Sequencing was carried out using PBMCs. The receptors derive from a man in his forties or fifties in good health and CMV-seropositive.

The chain uses TRBV5-1 and TRBJ1-6, with 9 bases aligning to TRBD1. This CDR3 spans 15 amino acids. Germline V CDR1 and CDR2: SGHRS, YFSETQ. The V segment lost 1 base and the J segment 5 bases; nucleotides outside the gene matches: 1. The CDR3 spells CASSLRTGDNSPLHF. CDR3 nucleotide sequence: TGCGCCAGCAGCTTGAGGACAGGGGATAATTCACCCCTCCACTTT.

V and J are TRBV7-2 and TRBJ1-1, with no clear D. Trimming removed 3 bases at V and 0 bases at J, with 5 bases between. Germline values: CDR1 SGHTA, CDR2 FQGNSA. This CDR3 has 13 amino acids. The CDR3, as DNA: TGTGCCAGCAGCTTTCGGGTGAACACTGAAGCTTTCTTT. This encodes CASSFRVNTEAFF.

The CDR3 DNA follows: TGTGCCAGCAGTTACTCGGGGGGCGGGAGTCCCTACGAGCAGTACTTC. Its translation is CASSYSGGGSPYEQYF. The chain recombines TRBV6-5 with TRBJ2-5, with D tentatively TRBD2 (7 bases). The DNA matches TRBJ2-7 better at its end, which makes the J call doubtful. The CDR3 extends over 16 amino acids. CDR1 is MNHEY and CDR2 is SVGAGI in the germline V gene.

The CDR3 loop is CASSPGTGPDTQYF. The CDR3 region has the DNA TGTGCCAGCTCACCAGGGACAGGGCCCGATACGCAGTATTTT. The V call is TRBV18, the J call TRBJ2-3; 9 bases are shared with TRBD1. The CDR3 length is 14 residues. The ends lost 2 bases at V and 6 bases at J; junction bases unmatched: 3. The germline V gene encodes CDR1 KGHSH and CDR2 LQKENI. The full variable domain, with the rest looked up from reference TRBV18 and TRBJ2-3, is NAGVMQNPRHLVRRRGQEARLRCSPMKGHSHVYWYRQLPEEGLKFMVYLQKENIIDESGMPKERFSAEFPKEGPSILRIQQVVRGDSAAYFCASSPGTGPDTQYFGPGTRLTVL.

In this sample, this clone turned up once. The genes are TRBV10-1 and TRBJ2-7; 12 bases match TRBD2. Germline assignment: CDR1 WNHNN and CDR2 SYGVQD (reference sequence). The ends lost 4 bases at V and 7 bases at J; junction bases unmatched: 11. CDR3 length: 16 residues. The CDR3 DNA reads TGCGCCAGCAGTGGCTACCTAGCGGGAGGGCAAGGGGAGCAGTACTTC. This translates into CASSGYLAGGQGEQYF.

This chain uses TRBV4-1 with TRBJ2-7; 13 nucleotides agree with TRBD2. The CDR3 contains 15 residues. The germline V gene encodes CDR1 MGHRA and CDR2 YSYEKL. V lost 1 base to trimming and J lost 6 bases; unmatched junction nucleotides: 3. Written as DNA, the CDR3 is TGCGCCAGCAGCCAAGGGACTAGCGGGGGTTGCGAGCAGTACTTC. The encoded protein is CASSQGTSGGCEQYF.

V and J are TRBV5-4 and TRBJ1-1; D perhaps matches TRBD1 (6 bases). Germline V gene data show CDR1 as SGHNT and CDR2 as YYREEE (reference sequence). Trimming cost V 3 bases and J 1 base, with 13 bases left between them. The CDR3 is 15 amino acids. This CDR3 reads CASSYKQGRNTEAFF. CDR3 DNA sequence: TGTGCCAGCAGCTACAAACAGGGCCGGAACACTGAAGCTTTCTTT. Looking up the rest from reference TRBV5-4 and TRBJ1-1 gives the full variable domain: ETGVTQSPTHLIKTRGQQVTLRCSSQSGHNTVSWYQQALGQGPQFIFQYYREEENGRGNFPPRFSGLQFPNYSSELNVNALELDDSALYLCASSYKQGRNTEAFFGQGTRLTVV.